These 2 T cell receptor beta chains were all obtained from the same sample, sequenced in a study of preoperative IRX-2 immunotherapy in early breast cancer. Libraries were prepared by immunoSEQ multiplex PCR; TCRdb keeps only in-frame clonotypes and omits some of them. The table lists about 98,000 clones, 86% of them singletons. Noted treatment: preoperative locoregional IRX-2 cytokine immunotherapy. The input for sequencing was tumor tissue, taken after IRX-2 immunotherapy. The receptors here all came from a human donor with breast cancer.

The chain is built from TRBV6-7 and TRBJ2-7; D gene uncertain. TRBV6-7 carries the ORF label, with uncertain function. V was cut by 1 base and J by 5 bases, with 3 bases left in between. The CDR3 extends over 11 amino acids. DNA of the CDR3: TGTGCCAGCAGTTACTTCAACGAGCAGTACTTC. Protein product: CASSYFNEQYF.

This clone was found once. The CDR3 sequence is CASHSFYGYTF. Written as DNA, the CDR3 is TGTGCCAGTCACAGCTTCTATGGCTACACCTTC. The rearrangement uses TRBV19 and TRBJ1-2; D is unresolved. The CDR3 is 11 amino acids. Trimming shortened V by 8 bases and J by 4 bases, and 8 bases separated the two germline ends. Germline values: CDR1 LNHDA, CDR2 SQIVND (reference sequence).